Below, 10 T cell receptor beta chains from the same sample are listed, as sequenced in a study of blood T cells in healthy people across ages. A J-beta primer mix and a sample-barcoded 5' primer were used in a second PCR of roughly 7 to 12 cycles. A single record per CDR3 protein comes from TCRdb applying MiXCR to the 5' RACE reads. This table has about 1.4 million distinct CDR3 sequences, around 55% appearing once. Sample: blood. These receptors were taken from a man aged 18 to 29 in good health.

The gene calls are TRBV2 and TRBJ2-6; 8 bases line up with TRBD1. CDR1 and CDR2 (germline): SNHLY, FYNNEI. The CDR3 spans 16 residues. Trimming took 8 bases from V and 0 from J; bases not matched to a gene: 6. In DNA form, the CDR3 reads TGTGCCAGCCTGGGACAGGTTTACTCTGGGGCCAACGTCCTGACTTTC. Amino acid sequence: CASLGQVYSGANVLTF.

This clonotype has only one observation. The chain links TRBV7-2 to TRBJ2-1, with 8 positions matching TRBD1. Per germline, CDR1 SGHTA and CDR2 FQGNSA. V gave up 4 bases and J gave up 6 bases; unmatched junction bases: 8. The CDR3 runs to 15 residues. This CDR3 is CASSSGQGWTNEQFF. CDR3 coding DNA: TGTGCCAGCAGCTCTGGACAGGGATGGACCAATGAGCAGTTCTTC.

This clonotype was seen a single time. A read error may produce the germline difference seen at one junction end. V and J are TRBV30 and TRBJ2-5, with a tentative D call TRBD2 (6 bases). This CDR3 is built from 14 residues. Germline loops: CDR1 GTSNPN, CDR2 SVGIG (reference sequence). The CDR3 region is CAWNDGRGSETQYF. The DNA of the CDR3 is TGCGCCTGGAATGACGGGAGAGGGTCAGAGACCCAGTACTTC. Full variable domain (outside the CDR3, taken from reference TRBV30 and TRBJ2-5): SQTIHQWPATLVQPVGSPLSLECTVEGTSNPNLYWYRQAAGRGLQLLFYSVGIGQISSEVPQNLSASRPQDRQFILSSKKLLLSDSGFYLCAWNDGRGSETQYFGPGTRLLVL.

This clonotype has more than one count but fewer than ten. The gene calls are TRBV12-3 or TRBV12-4 and TRBJ2-3, with D unresolved. The germline V and J ends were trimmed by 3 bases and 6 bases, with 13 bases remaining between them. There are 14 residues in the CDR3. The CDR3 DNA sequence: TGTGCCAGCAGTTTGCTCAGCCCCCGGGATACGCAGTATTTT. Translation gives CASSLLSPRDTQYF.

The chain's CDR3 is CASSLDPGHNEQFF. CDR3 nucleotides: TGTGCCAGCAGCTTAGATCCGGGGCACAATGAGCAGTTCTTC. The gene calls are TRBV7-2 and TRBJ2-1; D might be TRBD1 or TRBD2, each matching 5 bases. This CDR3 has 14 amino acids. V was clipped by 1 base and J by 5 bases, with 9 bases between them. Germline CDR1 reads SGHTA; CDR2 reads FQGNSA.

Only a few counts were recorded for this clonotype. This chain connects TRBV11-2 to TRBJ2-1, with 9 positions matching TRBD1. This CDR3 region has 14 residues. The V gene's germline CDR1 is SGHAT and CDR2 FQNNGV. The ends lost 7 bases at V and 9 bases at J; junction bases unmatched: 10. The CDR3 region has the DNA TGTGCCAGCAAGATCCGGGACAGGGCAACTGAGCAGTTCTTC. This codes for CASKIRDRATEQFF.

The chain combines TRBV6-6 with TRBJ1-1; D perhaps matches TRBD1 (6 bases). Germline-derived CDR1 and CDR2 are MNHNY and SVGAGI (reference sequence). CDR3 length: 15 residues. V was pared by 7 bases and J by 1 base, with 16 bases between. CDR3 residues: CASKAGAMENTEAFF. In nucleotides, the CDR3 is TGTGCCAGCAAAGCAGGGGCGATGGAGAACACTGAAGCTTTCTTT.

The V gene is TRBV11-2, the J gene TRBJ1-4; D not resolved. The germline V gene encodes CDR1 SGHAT and CDR2 FQNNGV. CDR3 length: 16 amino acids. V dropped 5 bases and J dropped 5 bases, with 18 bases sitting between them. CDR3: CASSPLPLGANEKLFF. The CDR3 region has the DNA TGTGCCAGCAGCCCCCTTCCCCTGGGCGCCAATGAAAAACTGTTTTTT.

V gene TRBV27 combines with J gene TRBJ2-4; D gene unclear. The J call may be wrong; the DNA end is better matched by TRBJ2-5. The germline CDR1 and CDR2 sequences are MNHEY and SMNVEV (reference sequence). This CDR3 spans 11 amino acids. CDR3 sequence reads: CASSQHETQYF. DNA of the CDR3: TGTGCCAGCAGCCAACATGAGACCCAGTACTTC.

The chain is built from TRBV6-1 and TRBJ2-7; no clear D gene. CDR3 length equals 14 residues. Germline values: CDR1 MNHNS, CDR2 SASEGT. Trimming took off 1 base at V and 6 bases at J, with 13 bases between the two ends. The CDR3 spells CASSEGPTLSEQYF. The CDR3 bases are TGTGCCAGCAGTGAAGGCCCCACTTTATCCGAGCAGTACTTC.